This TCR beta chain was identified in a study of early T cells in non-severe SARS-CoV-2 infection. This clonotype has at least ten counts. Its antigen is currently unknown. Whole-study results and caveats: The VDJdb matching leaned toward anti-spike CD8 responses and overlooked private and CD4 specificities.

This CDR3 is 15 amino acids long. Trimming cost V 7 bases and J 1 base, with 16 bases left between them. Germline V gene data show CDR1 as LNHDA and CDR2 as SQIVND (reference sequence). Each cDNA molecule carried a unique molecular identifier. TCRdb recomputed calls from the 5' RACE reads with MiXCR, one row per CDR3 protein. In the table there are tens of thousands of distinct CDR3 sequences, 5% to 6.5% of which are singletons. The chain joins TRBV19 to TRBJ1-1, with a possible D match to TRBD1 (5 bases). The material was whole blood, obtained at baseline. This receptor was identified in an adult who was a healthcare worker with PCR-confirmed SARS-CoV-2 infection or an uninfected control (not recorded which). The CDR3 DNA reads TGTGCCAGTAAAGGATTGGTTGGGGGGAACACTGAAGCTTTCTTT. Translating it yields CASKGLVGGNTEAFF.